This T cell receptor beta chain was sequenced during a study of blood T cells in healthy people across ages. Each sample used at least 6.5 million PBMCs. To note about this clonotype: The antigen is unknown.

The CDR3 spans 13 residues. After removal of 5 bases from V and 9 bases from J, the junction contained 7 bases not matched to a gene. CDR1 and CDR2 (germline): MRHNA, SNTAGT. Points from the study as a whole: Age advanced and TCR beta diversity per million T cells fell, roughly linearly.

For the second PCR, which ran for about 6 to 11 cycles, a sample-barcoded 5' primer and a J-beta primer mix were used. Every sample produced at least 2.5 million CDR3-containing paired-end reads. In TCRdb, the 5' RACE reads were re-called with MiXCR into one record per CDR3 protein. The data show about 720,000 distinct CDR3 sequences, over 20% seen once. The V call is TRBV6-4, the J call TRBJ2-1; 7 nucleotides match TRBD1. The specimen was blood. The TCR comes from a man aged 70-80 years in good health. The CDR3: CASSIDRVVEQFF. The CDR3 nucleotides read TGTGCCAGCAGTATCGACAGGGTGGTTGAGCAGTTCTTC.